The 4 T cell receptor beta chains below were found in one sample sequenced in a study of human thymus T cells. The method was immunoSEQ multiplex PCR; TCRdb's version includes in-frame clones alone and lacks a portion of them. This sample has about 120,000 clones, with 90% to 95% found just once. It was from resections taken during corrective heart surgery that the thymus tissue came. Specimen: thymus tissue. The receptors stem from a boy in the first two years of life with a congenital heart defect but otherwise immunologically healthy.

In DNA form, the CDR3 reads TGTGCCAGCAGTTCACCGACAGGCTCCTACGAGCAGTACTTC. It yields the protein CASSSPTGSYEQYF. V gene TRBV28 combines with J gene TRBJ2-7, with D perhaps TRBD1 (6 bases). Per the germline V gene, CDR1 is MDHEN and CDR2 is SYDVKM. CDR3 length equals 14 residues. V lost 4 bases, J lost 0 bases, and 10 bases lay in between.

The V and J genes are TRBV5-1 and TRBJ2-7, with 8 bases identical to TRBD1. Trimming cost V 4 bases and J 3 bases; bases outside gene matches: 21. Germline V CDR1 and CDR2: SGHRS, YFSETQ. CDR3 length equals 19 residues. As DNA, the CDR3 is TGCGCCAGCAGCGGCGGTCAGGGGACAGGTCCTTCCCCCTTCTACGAGCAGTACTTC. Residues: CASSGGQGTGPSPFYEQYF.

The chain couples TRBV28 to TRBJ1-6, with unresolved D. Germline CDR1 reads MDHEN; CDR2 reads SYDVKM. The V end lost 6 bases, the J end lost 0 bases, and 9 bases lay between the germline ends. CDR3 length: 15 amino acids. The CDR3 nucleotides read TGTGCCAGCAGGTTGTGGGGCTCCTATAATTCACCCCTCCACTTT. It encodes CASRLWGSYNSPLHF.

This sequence joins TRBV14 and TRBJ1-4, with D uncertain. The CDR3 is 19 residues long. Trimming shortened V by 4 bases and J by 0 bases, and 21 bases separated the two germline ends. CDR1 and CDR2 from the germline V gene are SGHDN and FVKESK. CDR3 sequence: CASSPGRGPVPATNEKLFF. CDR3 sequence (DNA): TGTGCCAGCAGCCCAGGTCGAGGCCCCGTCCCCGCAACTAATGAAAAACTGTTTTTT.